This TCR beta chain was captured by sequencing in a study of blood T cell repertoires in COVID-19. Whole-study context: Some COVID-19 samples were acute and others convalescent; all came from the United States, Italy and Spain. T cells, B-cell-depleted T cells, or PBMCs supplied cDNA or gDNA.

Authors' methods: Reference gene primer amplification gave nucleated cell count estimates. Libraries were prepared by immunoSEQ multiplex PCR; TCRdb keeps only in-frame clonotypes and omits some of them. That table is the source of V, J and clone size, and D and trimming were worked out from the DNA. The sample has approximately 150,000 clones, approximately 81% seen once; the top ten hold less than 3.5%. This CDR3 has 15 amino acids. Germline CDR1 MGHDK, CDR2 SYGVNS. V was clipped by 2 bases and J by 5 bases, with 12 bases between them. The chain links TRBV25-1 to TRBJ1-4; perhaps TRBD1 as D (6 bases). The specimen was peripheral blood. The sequence came from a human donor with acute or convalescent COVID-19. The donor label of this sample is uncertain. CDR3 sequence: CASSEGQPGNEKLFF. In DNA form, the CDR3 reads TGTGCCAGCAGTGAAGGACAGCCAGGAAATGAAAAACTGTTTTTT.